This record covers a single T cell receptor (beta chain). V dropped 3 bases and J dropped 7 bases, with 9 bases sitting between them. The CDR3 loop spans 13 amino acids. Authors' data handling: Amplification of reference gene primers was used by the study to estimate nucleated cell counts. The table came from immunoSEQ multiplex PCR; TCRdb's copy has only in-frame clones and leaves some out. The V and J calls and clone size are taken from that table; D and trimming were inferred from the DNA. The sample carries about 140,000 clones, approximately 84% recorded once. The data are from a study of blood T cell repertoires in COVID-19. As for the study in general: Sample material is recorded as cDNA or gDNA derived from T cells, B-cell-depleted T cells, or PBMCs.

The receptor comes from a woman in her fifties or sixties with acute or convalescent COVID-19. Sequences were obtained from peripheral blood. The rearrangement joins TRBV12-3 or TRBV12-4 to TRBJ2-2; D not certain. CDR3 residues: CASSFPPSGELFF. CDR3 in DNA: TGTGCCAGCAGTTTCCCCCCCAGCGGGGAGCTGTTTTTT.